This T cell receptor (beta chain) emerged from a study of human T cells and chemical hapten exposure. The overall study: Skin of the upper inner arm, approximately 2 cm by approximately 2 cm, received 2% DPC for sensitization.

MiXCR, run by TCRdb on the RACE reads, gives a single entry per CDR3 protein. The sample has 80,000 to 100,000 distinct CDR3 sequences; roughly 27% are singletons. Time point given: patch test 3, about 24 weeks after DPC sensitization. Treatment meaning: therapeutic diphenylcyclopropenone sensitization with weekly scalp DPC. Between the trimmed V and J ends, which lost 3 bases and 7 bases, there was a span of 15 bases. CDR1 and CDR2 (germline): KGHSH, LQKENI. The CDR3 consists of 15 residues. The source is a man aged 40-55 years with alopecia areata. Some clones in this sample may be carry-over from other donors' samples. The chain couples TRBV18 to TRBJ1-4; the D gene is possibly TRBD1 (5 bases). Sequenced material: whole blood, taken in connection with sensitization to the hapten diphenylcyclopropenone (DPC). DNA of the CDR3: TGTGCCAGCTCACCTCCTGGGACCCAGGGTGAAAAACTGTTTTTT. This sequence encodes CASSPPGTQGEKLFF.